This entry lists 2 T cell receptor beta chains sequenced from one sample in a study of shared clonotypes between healthy human individuals. Assay used: immunoSEQ multiplex PCR; TCRdb lists only in-frame clones, some missing. This table holds roughly 490,000 clones, roughly 78% found once. Material for sequencing was PBMCs. The origin of the receptors is a middle-aged woman in good health. Some clones in this sample may be carry-over from other donors' samples.

Details on this clone: The sample has other DNA sequences that encode this CDR3 too. V gene TRBV7-2 combines with J gene TRBJ1-5; the D is unclear. This CDR3 contains 15 residues. The ends were cut back, 2 bases at V and 0 bases at J, with 8 bases in the middle. Germline V gene data show CDR1 as SGHTA and CDR2 as FQGNSA. In DNA form, the CDR3 reads TGTGCCAGCAGCTTACGAGGGTTTAGCAATCAGCCCCAGCATTTT. Translated, it gives CASSLRGFSNQPQHF.

The V and J genes are TRBV7-8 and TRBJ1-2, with no clear D. V lost 5 bases and J lost 4, with 17 bases in between. There are 15 residues in the CDR3. The V gene's germline CDR1 is SGHVS and CDR2 FQNEAQ. Here the CDR3 DNA reads TGTGCCAGCAGCGGACCGGACTTTGTTTCCTATGGCTACACCTTC. Encoded protein: CASSGPDFVSYGYTF.